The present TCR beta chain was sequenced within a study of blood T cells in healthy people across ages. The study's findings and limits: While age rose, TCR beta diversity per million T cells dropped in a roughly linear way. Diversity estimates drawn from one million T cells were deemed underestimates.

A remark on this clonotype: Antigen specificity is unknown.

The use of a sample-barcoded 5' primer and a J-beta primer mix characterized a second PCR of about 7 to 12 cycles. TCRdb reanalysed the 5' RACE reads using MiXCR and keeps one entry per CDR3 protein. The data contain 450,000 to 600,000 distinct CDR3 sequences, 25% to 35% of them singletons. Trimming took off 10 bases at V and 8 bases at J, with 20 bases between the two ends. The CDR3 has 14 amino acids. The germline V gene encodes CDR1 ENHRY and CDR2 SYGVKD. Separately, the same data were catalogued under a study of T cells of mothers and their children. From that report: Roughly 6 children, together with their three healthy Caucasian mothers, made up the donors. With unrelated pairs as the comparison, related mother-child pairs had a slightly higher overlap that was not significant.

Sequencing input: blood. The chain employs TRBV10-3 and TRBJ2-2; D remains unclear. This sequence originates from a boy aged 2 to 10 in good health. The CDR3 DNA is TGTGCCACCCAGAGTAGCCAACCGCAAGGGGAGCTGTTTTTT. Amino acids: CATQSSQPQGELFF.